These 14 T cell receptor beta chains came from one sample sequenced in a study of beta chain features in type 1 diabetes. Reverse transcription of all isolated RNA meant that expressed TCRB transcripts were sequenced. Repertoires were generated with immunoSEQ multiplex PCR, while TCRdb's copy carries only in-frame clones and drops some. The sample contains under 250,000 clones, about 15% of which appear only once. What these receptors recognize is not known. Whole-study findings and limits: Shorter TCRB CDR3s, moderately but significantly so, marked every one of the four CD4+ subsets in Type 1 diabetes patients.

The specimen was naive CD4+ T cells from blood. These receptors were obtained from a man between 25 and 39 years old with type 1 diabetes.

This clone turned up a few times. The chain is built from TRBV11-2 and TRBJ2-7; 9 nucleotides match TRBD2. Trimming took 5 bases from V and 2 from J; bases not matched to a gene: 7. Germline-derived CDR1 and CDR2 are SGHAT and FQNNGV. The CDR3 length is 15 residues. CDR3 sequence reads: CASSVSGSHTYEQYF. CDR3 nucleotide sequence: TGTGCCAGCAGCGTTAGCGGGAGCCACACCTACGAGCAGTACTTC.

The chain recombines TRBV11-2 with TRBJ1-1; D ambiguous. Germline CDR1 SGHAT, CDR2 FQNNGV. Trimming cost V 1 base and J 1 base, with 10 bases left between them. The CDR3 contains 15 residues. The DNA of the CDR3 is TGTGCCAGCAGCTTAGGGGGAGCCACGAACACTGAAGCTTTCTTT. Its protein is CASSLGGATNTEAFF.

This clone was counted only a few times. V gene TRBV6-5 combines with J gene TRBJ2-2; 10 nucleotides match TRBD2. V dropped 6 bases and J dropped 2; count of bases not matched to a gene: 3. The V gene's germline CDR1 is MNHEY and CDR2 SVGAGI. This CDR3 spans 15 amino acids. The CDR3 here is CASRRLAGNTGELFF. As DNA, the CDR3 is TGTGCCAGCAGGCGACTAGCGGGTAACACCGGGGAGCTGTTTTTT.

The sample holds a few counts of this clone. The V and J genes are TRBV7-9 and TRBJ2-5, with TRBD2 as a possible D gene (6 bases). The V gene's germline CDR1 is SEHNR and CDR2 FQNEAQ (reference sequence). The V end lost 2 bases, the J end lost 4 bases, and 17 bases lay between the germline ends. The CDR3 runs 16 residues. The CDR3 here is CASSLTELARGETQYF. The DNA of the CDR3 is TGTGCCAGCAGCTTAACCGAACTAGCTAGGGGAGAGACCCAGTACTTC.

This clone was found a few times. The chain uses TRBV7-2 and TRBJ2-5; D perhaps matches TRBD2 (6 bases). Germline CDR1 and CDR2: SGHTA and FQGNSA. The CDR3 runs 14 residues. The V gene lost 5 bases and the J gene lost 1 base, with 11 bases spanning the gap. Written as DNA, the CDR3 is TGTGCCAGCAGCCCGGGAGTTTTCCAAGAGACCCAGTACTTC. It translates to CASSPGVFQETQYF.

This rearrangement joins TRBV30 to TRBJ1-1; tentatively, D is TRBD1 (6 bases). The germline V gene encodes CDR1 GTSNPN and CDR2 SVGIG (reference sequence). The CDR3 extends over 11 amino acids. Deletions cut 0 bases from V and 8 bases from J, with 7 bases between. The CDR3 DNA follows: TGTGCCTGGAGTGTGCAGGGGGAAGCTTTCTTT. It specifies CAWSVQGEAFF.

This clone has just a few counts. The V and J genes are TRBV7-6 and TRBJ2-3, with D tentatively TRBD1 (6 bases). CDR3 length: 13 residues. Per the germline V gene, CDR1 is SGHVS and CDR2 is FNYEAQ. Trimming removed 5 bases from V and 3 bases from J, with 9 bases in between. DNA for the CDR3: TGTGCCAGCAGCCGTGGGACAACAGATACGCAGTATTTT. Amino acid sequence: CASSRGTTDTQYF. Full variable domain (missing parts from reference TRBV7-6 and TRBJ2-3): GAGVSQSPRYKVTKRGQDVALRCDPISGHVSLYWYRQALGQGPEFLTYFNYEAQQDKSGLPNDRFSAERPEGSISTLTIQRTEQRDSAMYRCASSRGTTDTQYFGPGTRLTVL.

The rearrangement links TRBV7-9 to TRBJ2-4, with D possibly matching TRBD1 (6 bases). V was trimmed by 5 bases and J by 2 bases, leaving 10 bases between them. The germline V gene encodes CDR1 SEHNR and CDR2 FQNEAQ (reference sequence). This CDR3 region has 14 residues. As DNA, the CDR3 is TGTGCCAGCAGCCACAGGGATCCCAAAAACATTCAGTACTTC. It translates to CASSHRDPKNIQYF.

On this clone: Other nucleotide sequences from this sample produce the same CDR3. The rearrangement links TRBV5-1 to TRBJ2-7; 7 nucleotides line up with TRBD1. Trimming at V came to 0 bases and at J to 4 bases, leaving 4 bases not matched to a gene. This CDR3 region has 14 residues. CDR1 and CDR2 from the germline V gene are SGHRS and YFSETQ. The CDR3 nucleotides read TGCGCCAGCAGCTTGGGACAGGGTGGATACGAGCAGTACTTC. Its protein product is CASSLGQGGYEQYF.

The chain couples TRBV19 to TRBJ1-5, with D unclear. The CDR3 runs 13 residues. Germline V gene sequence: CDR1 LNHDA, CDR2 SQIVND (reference sequence). The V end lost 6 bases, the J end lost 0 bases, and 6 bases lay between the germline ends. This chain's CDR3 is CASSLNSNQPQHF. The DNA for the CDR3 is TGTGCCAGTAGCCTTAATAGCAATCAGCCCCAGCATTTT.

V usage is TRBV6-1 and J usage is TRBJ1-2, with D unresolved. Trimming stripped 2 bases from V and 4 bases from J, with 8 bases between. CDR1 is MNHNS, CDR2 SASEGT, per germline. The length of the CDR3 is 13 residues. CDR3 loop: CASSEFSLYGYTF. The CDR3 DNA is TGTGCCAGCAGTGAATTTAGCCTCTATGGCTACACCTTC.

The chain recombines TRBV5-6 with TRBJ2-3; D not certain. There are 14 residues in the CDR3. Germline V lookup: CDR1 SGHDT, CDR2 YYEEEE. V shed 4 bases and J shed 0 bases, with 9 bases lying between them. The CDR3 DNA reads TGTGCCAGCAGCCCCACAGCAAGCACAGATACGCAGTATTTT. Translation: CASSPTASTDTQYF.

The rearrangement links TRBV6-5 to TRBJ2-4; TRBD2 matches 7 bases. Germline CDR1 is MNHEY and CDR2 is SVGAGI. The CDR3 contains 15 residues. V lost 5 bases and J lost 3; bases outside the gene matches: 7. CDR3 protein: CASSNGGFVKNIQYF. CDR3 coding DNA: TGTGCCAGCAGTAACGGGGGGTTTGTCAAAAACATTCAGTACTTC.

This clone was detected a few times. The chain has TRBV15 and TRBJ1-5, with 8 bases lining up with TRBD1. The CDR3 totals 16 residues. Germline V gene data show CDR1 as LNHNV and CDR2 as YYDKDF (reference sequence). Trimming took 4 bases from V and 7 from J; bases not matched to a gene: 12. CDR3 sequence: CATSTGTGMGIQPQHF. The CDR3 bases are TGTGCCACCAGCACTGGGACAGGAATGGGGATACAGCCCCAGCATTTT.